The clone carrying this T cell receptor beta chain showed up many times. Its target is unknown. V lost 4 bases, J lost 1 base, and 7 bases lay in between. Looked up from germline, CDR1 is MGHRA and CDR2 is YSYEKL. The CDR3 loop spans 13 amino acids. TCRdb re-called the 5' RACE reads through MiXCR, storing one row per CDR3 protein. The data show about 240,000 distinct CDR3 sequences, approximately 9% seen once. This entry is derived from a study of T-cell memory formation after mild COVID-19. General study results and limits: Cross-reactive memory apparently joined, as some responding clones appeared in pre-infection memory.

The V call is TRBV4-1, the J call TRBJ1-1; D not resolved. Sequences were obtained from PBMCs or a T cell subset sorted from them (not recorded which). The TCR sequence derives from a man aged 18-30 years who had mild COVID-19 (a few samples of this study predate the infection). Cell type and time point are not known. The CDR3 sequence is CASSREGNTEAFF. DNA of the CDR3: TGCGCCAGCAGCCGGGAGGGGAACACTGAAGCTTTCTTT.